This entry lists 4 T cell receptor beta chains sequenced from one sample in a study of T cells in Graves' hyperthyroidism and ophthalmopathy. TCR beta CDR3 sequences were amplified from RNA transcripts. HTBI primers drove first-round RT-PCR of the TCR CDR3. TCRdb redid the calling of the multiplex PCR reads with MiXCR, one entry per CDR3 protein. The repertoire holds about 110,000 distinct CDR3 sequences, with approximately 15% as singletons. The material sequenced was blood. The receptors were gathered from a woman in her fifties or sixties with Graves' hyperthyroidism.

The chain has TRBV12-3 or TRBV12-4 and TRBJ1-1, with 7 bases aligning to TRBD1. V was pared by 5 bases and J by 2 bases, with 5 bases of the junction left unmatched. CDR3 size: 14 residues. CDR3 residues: CASSRRQGNTEAFF. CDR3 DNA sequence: TGTGCCAGCAGTCGGAGACAGGGTAACACTGAAGCTTTCTTT.

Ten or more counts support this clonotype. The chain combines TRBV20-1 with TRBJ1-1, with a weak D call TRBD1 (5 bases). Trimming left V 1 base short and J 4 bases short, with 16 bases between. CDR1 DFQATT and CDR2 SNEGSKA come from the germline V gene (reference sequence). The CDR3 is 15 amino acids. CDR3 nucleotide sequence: TGCAGTGCTAGAGCGCCAGGGCGGGGCGGCACTGAAGCTTTCTTT. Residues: CSARAPGRGGTEAFF.

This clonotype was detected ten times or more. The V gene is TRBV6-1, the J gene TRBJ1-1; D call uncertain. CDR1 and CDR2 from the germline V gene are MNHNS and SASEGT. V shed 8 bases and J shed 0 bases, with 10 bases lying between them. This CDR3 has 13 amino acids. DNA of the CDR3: TGTGCCAGCTCAACGAACCTGAACACTGAAGCTTTCTTT. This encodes CASSTNLNTEAFF.

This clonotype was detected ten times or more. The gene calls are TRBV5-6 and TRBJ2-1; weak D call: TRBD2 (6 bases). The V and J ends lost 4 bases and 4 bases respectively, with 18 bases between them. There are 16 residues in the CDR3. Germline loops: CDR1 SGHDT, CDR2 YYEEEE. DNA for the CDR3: TGTGCCAGCAGCCCCAAGTTCGGGCGGGAATACAATGAGCAGTTCTTC. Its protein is CASSPKFGREYNEQFF.